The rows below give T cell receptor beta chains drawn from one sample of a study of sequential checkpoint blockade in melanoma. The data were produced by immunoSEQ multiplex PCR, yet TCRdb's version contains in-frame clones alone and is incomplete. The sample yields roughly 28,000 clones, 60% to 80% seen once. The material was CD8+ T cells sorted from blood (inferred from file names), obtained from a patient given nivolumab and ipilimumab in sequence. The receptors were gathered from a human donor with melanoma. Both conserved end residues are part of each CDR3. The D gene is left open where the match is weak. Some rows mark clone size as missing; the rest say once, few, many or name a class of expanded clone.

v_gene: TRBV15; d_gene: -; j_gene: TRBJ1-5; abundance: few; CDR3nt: TGTGCCACCAGCAGATCCGGGACACCCCTCGTTTGGCCCCAGCATTTT; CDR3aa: CATSRSGTPLVWPQHF
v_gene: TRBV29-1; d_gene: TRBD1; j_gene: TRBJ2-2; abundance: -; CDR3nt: TGCAGCGTTGAAGGTGGACCGGGACAGGAGGAGTCCGGGGAGCTGTTTTTT; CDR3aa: CSVEGGPGQEESGELFF
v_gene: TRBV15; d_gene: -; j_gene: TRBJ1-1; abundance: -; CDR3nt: TGTGCCACCAGCAGGAAGGACACTATGAACACTGAAGCTTTCTTT; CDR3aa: CATSRKDTMNTEAFF
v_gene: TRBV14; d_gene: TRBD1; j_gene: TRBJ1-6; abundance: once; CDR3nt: TGTGCCAGCGGGGGACAGGGAGGTTCACCCCTCCACTTT; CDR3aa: CASGGQGGSPLHF
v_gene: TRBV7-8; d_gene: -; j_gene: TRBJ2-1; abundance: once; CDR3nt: TGTGCCAGCAGCTTTGGTATTAGCACGCCCAATGAGCAGTTCTTC; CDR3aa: CASSFGISTPNEQFF
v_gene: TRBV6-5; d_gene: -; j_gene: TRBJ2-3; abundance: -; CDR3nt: TGTGCCAGCAATCGGGACATAGACACAGATACGCAGTATTTT; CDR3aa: CASNRDIDTDTQYF
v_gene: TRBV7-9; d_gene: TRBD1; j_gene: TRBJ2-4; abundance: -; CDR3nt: TGTGCCAGCAGCTCAGGGACAGGGGGAGTCAAAAACATTCAGTACTTC; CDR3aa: CASSSGTGGVKNIQYF
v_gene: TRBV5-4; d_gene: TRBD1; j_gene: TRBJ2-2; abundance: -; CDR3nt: TGTGCCAGCAGCTTCAGGGGGACCGGGGAGCTGTTTTTT; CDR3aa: CASSFRGTGELFF
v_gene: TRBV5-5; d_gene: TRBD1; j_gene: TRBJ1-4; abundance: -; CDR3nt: TGTGCCAGCAGCCCGGGGGGACAGGAGTTAAATGAAAAACTGTTTTTT; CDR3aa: CASSPGGQELNEKLFF
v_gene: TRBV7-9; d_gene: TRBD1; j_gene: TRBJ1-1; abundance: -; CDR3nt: TGTGCCAGCAGCCAATTGACAGGGGAAGCTTTCTTT; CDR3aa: CASSQLTGEAFF
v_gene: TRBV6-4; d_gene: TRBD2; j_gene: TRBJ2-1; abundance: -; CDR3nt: TGTGCCAGCAGTCCTGATCTAGCGGGGGGCTACAATGAGCAGTTCTTC; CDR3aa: CASSPDLAGGYNEQFF
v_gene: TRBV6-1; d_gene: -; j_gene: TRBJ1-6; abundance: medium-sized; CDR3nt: TGTGCCAGCAGAAGACAGACCTATAATTCACCCCTCCACTTT; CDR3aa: CASRRQTYNSPLHF